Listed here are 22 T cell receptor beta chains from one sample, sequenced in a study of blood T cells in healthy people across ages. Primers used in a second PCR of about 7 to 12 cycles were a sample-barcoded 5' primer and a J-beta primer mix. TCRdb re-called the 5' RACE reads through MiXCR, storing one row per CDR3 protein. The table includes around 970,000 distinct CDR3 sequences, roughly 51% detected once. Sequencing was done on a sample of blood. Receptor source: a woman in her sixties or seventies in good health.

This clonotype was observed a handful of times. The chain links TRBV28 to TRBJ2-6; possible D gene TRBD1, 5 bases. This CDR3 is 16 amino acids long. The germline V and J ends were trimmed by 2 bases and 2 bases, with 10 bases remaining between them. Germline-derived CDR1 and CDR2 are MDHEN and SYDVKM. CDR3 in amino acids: CASSLDQGAGANVLTF. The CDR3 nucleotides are TGTGCCAGCAGTTTAGATCAGGGCGCTGGGGCCAACGTCCTGACTTTC.

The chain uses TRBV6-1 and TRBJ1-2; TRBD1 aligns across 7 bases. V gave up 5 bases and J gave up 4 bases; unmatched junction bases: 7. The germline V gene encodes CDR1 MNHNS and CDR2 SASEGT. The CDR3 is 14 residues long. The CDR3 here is CASSWDSPPYGYTF. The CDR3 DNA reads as TGTGCCAGCAGTTGGGACAGTCCGCCCTATGGCTACACCTTC.

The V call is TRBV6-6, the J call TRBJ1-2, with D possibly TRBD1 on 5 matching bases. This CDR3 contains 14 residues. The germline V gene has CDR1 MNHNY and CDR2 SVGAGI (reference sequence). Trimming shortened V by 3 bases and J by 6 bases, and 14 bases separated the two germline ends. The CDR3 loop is CASSYPGGVDGYTF. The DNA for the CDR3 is TGTGCCAGCAGTTATCCGGGGGGAGTTGATGGCTACACCTTC.

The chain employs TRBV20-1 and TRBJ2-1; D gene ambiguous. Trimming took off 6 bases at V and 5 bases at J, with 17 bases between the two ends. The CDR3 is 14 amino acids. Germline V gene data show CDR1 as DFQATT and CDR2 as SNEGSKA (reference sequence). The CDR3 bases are TGCAGTGCCCCCCCTACTCCATCTCACAATGAGCAGTTCTTC. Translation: CSAPPTPSHNEQFF.

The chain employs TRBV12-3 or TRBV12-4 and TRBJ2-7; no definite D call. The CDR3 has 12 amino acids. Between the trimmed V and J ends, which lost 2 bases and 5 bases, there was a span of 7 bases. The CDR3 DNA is TGTGCCAGCAGTTTAATGTTGGACGAGCAGTACTTC. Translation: CASSLMLDEQYF.

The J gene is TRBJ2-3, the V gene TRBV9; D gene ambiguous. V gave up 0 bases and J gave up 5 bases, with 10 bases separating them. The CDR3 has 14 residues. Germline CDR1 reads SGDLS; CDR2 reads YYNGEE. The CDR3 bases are TGTGCCAGCAGCGTAGTAGGGTCCGGAGATACGCAGTATTTT. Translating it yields CASSVVGSGDTQYF.

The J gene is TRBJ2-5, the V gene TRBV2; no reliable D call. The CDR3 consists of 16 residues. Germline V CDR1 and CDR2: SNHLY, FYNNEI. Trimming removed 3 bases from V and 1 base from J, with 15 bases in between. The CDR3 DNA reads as TGTGCCAGCAGTGAGAAAGGCAGGAACGCCCAAGAGACCCAGTACTTC. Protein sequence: CASSEKGRNAQETQYF.

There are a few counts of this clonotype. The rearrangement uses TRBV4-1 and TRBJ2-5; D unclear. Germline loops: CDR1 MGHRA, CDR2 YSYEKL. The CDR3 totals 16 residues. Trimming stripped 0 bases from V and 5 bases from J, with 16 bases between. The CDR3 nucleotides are TGCGCCAGCAGCCAAGATTTGGCAGGACGAGAGGAGACCCAGTACTTC. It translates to CASSQDLAGREETQYF.

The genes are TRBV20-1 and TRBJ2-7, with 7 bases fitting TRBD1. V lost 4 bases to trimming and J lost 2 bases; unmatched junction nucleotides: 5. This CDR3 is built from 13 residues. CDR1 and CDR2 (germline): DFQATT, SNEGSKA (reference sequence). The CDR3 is CSAKKGAPYEQYF. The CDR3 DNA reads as TGCAGTGCTAAGAAGGGGGCTCCCTACGAGCAGTACTTC.

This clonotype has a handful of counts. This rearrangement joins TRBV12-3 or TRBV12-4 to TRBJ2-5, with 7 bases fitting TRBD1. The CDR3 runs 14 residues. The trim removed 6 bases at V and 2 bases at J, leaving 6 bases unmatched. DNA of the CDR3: TGTGCCAGCAGCAAAGGGGGCTCTCAAGAGACCCAGTACTTC. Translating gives CASSKGGSQETQYF.

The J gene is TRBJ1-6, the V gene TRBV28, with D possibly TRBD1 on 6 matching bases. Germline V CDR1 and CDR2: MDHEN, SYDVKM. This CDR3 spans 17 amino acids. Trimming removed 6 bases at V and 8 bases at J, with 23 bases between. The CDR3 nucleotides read TGTGCCAGCAGCTCCGGGGGAGGGGGGCCGCCGGATTCACCCCTCCACTTT. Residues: CASSSGGGGPPDSPLHF.

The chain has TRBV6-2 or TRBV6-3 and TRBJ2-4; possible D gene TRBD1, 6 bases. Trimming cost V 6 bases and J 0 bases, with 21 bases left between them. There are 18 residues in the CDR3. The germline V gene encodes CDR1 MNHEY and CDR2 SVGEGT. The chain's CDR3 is CASSPYKGQTLAKNIQYF. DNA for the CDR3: TGTGCCAGCAGCCCTTATAAAGGACAGACTTTAGCCAAAAACATTCAGTACTTC.

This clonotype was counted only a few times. CDR3 sequence: CASSQAGTAKSGANVLTF. DNA of the CDR3: TGCGCCAGCAGCCAGGCCGGGACAGCAAAGTCTGGGGCCAACGTCCTGACTTTC. The chain joins TRBV4-1 to TRBJ2-6, with TRBD1 identical over 7 bases. This CDR3 is 18 amino acids long. Germline trimming cut 3 bases from V and 1 base from J; bases unmatched to any gene: 9. Germline V gene sequence: CDR1 MGHRA, CDR2 YSYEKL.

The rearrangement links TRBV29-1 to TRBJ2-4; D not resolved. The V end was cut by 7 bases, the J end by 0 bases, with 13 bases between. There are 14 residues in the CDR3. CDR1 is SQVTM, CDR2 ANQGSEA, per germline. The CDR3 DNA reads TGCAGCGCGCAGGAAAGCCTAGCCAAAAACATTCAGTACTTC. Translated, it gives CSAQESLAKNIQYF.

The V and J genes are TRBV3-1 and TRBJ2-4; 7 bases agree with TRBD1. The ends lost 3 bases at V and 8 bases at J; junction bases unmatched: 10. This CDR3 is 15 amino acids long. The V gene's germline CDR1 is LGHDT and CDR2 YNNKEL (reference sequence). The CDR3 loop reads CASSQGQRLVDIQYF. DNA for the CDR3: TGTGCCAGCAGCCAGGGACAGAGGTTGGTTGACATTCAGTACTTC.

The CDR3 DNA sequence: TGTGCCAGCAGTTTACAGGAGTCCTCGTATAATGAGCAGTTCTTC. Translating gives CASSLQESSYNEQFF. The V and J genes are TRBV6-5 and TRBJ2-1; possible D gene TRBD1, 5 bases. Trimming took off 4 bases at V and 7 bases at J, with 17 bases between the two ends. The CDR3 loop spans 15 amino acids. Germline V CDR1 and CDR2: MNHEY, SVGAGI.

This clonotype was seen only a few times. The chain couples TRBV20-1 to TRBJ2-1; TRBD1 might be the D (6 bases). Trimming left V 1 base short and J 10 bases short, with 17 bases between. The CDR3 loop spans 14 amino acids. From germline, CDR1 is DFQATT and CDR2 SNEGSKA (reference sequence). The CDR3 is CSARAPDRTIEQFF. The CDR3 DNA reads TGCAGTGCTAGAGCCCCGGACAGAACAATCGAGCAGTTCTTC.

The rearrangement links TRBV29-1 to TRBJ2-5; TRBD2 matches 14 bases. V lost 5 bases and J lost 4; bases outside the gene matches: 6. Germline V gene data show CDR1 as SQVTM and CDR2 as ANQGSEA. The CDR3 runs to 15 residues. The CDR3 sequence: CSVWTSGRLSETQYF. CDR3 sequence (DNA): TGCAGCGTTTGGACTAGCGGGAGGCTATCAGAGACCCAGTACTTC.

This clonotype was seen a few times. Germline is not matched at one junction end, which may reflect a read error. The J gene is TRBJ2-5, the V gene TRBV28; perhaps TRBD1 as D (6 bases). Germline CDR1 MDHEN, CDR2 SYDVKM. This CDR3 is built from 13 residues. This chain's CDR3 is CASSVWGPETQYF. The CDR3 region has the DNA TGTGCCAGCAGTGTATGGGGGCCAGAGACCCAGTACTTC.

CDR3 nucleotides: TGTGCCAGCAGCTTAGCGGGTAGCGGGAGGGCCAAGGCCTACAATGAGCAGTTCTTC. Protein sequence: CASSLAGSGRAKAYNEQFF. This chain connects TRBV7-2 to TRBJ2-1; TRBD2 aligns across 11 bases. Looked up from germline, CDR1 is SGHTA and CDR2 is FQGNSA. The CDR3 runs to 19 residues. V was clipped by 0 bases and J by 2 bases; unmatched bases: 9.

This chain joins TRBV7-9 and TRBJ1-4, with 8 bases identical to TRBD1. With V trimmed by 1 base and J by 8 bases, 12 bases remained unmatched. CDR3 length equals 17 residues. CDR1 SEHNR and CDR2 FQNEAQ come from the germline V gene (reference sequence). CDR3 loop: CASSLDRQGRWYEKLFF. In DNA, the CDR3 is TGTGCCAGCAGCTTAGATCGACAGGGGCGTTGGTACGAAAAACTGTTTTTT.

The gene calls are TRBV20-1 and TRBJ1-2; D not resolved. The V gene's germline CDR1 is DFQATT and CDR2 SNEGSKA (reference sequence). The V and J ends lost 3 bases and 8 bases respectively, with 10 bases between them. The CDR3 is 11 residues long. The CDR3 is CSASLPRGYTF. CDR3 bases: TGCAGTGCTAGCCTTCCCCGCGGCTACACCTTC.